This entry concerns a single TCR beta chain. The antigen is undetermined. This specimen comes from a study of graft-versus-host responses after intestinal transplantation. Turning to the study itself: Transplants were multivisceral, liver-intestinal, or isolated intestinal. Following induction with anti-thymocyte globulin, all recipients were given tacrolimus and steroids for approximately three years.

The CDR3 spans 13 residues. V was pared by 1 base and J by 3 bases, with 7 bases between. Germline values: CDR1 MDHEN, CDR2 SYDVKM. Using immunoSEQ multiplex PCR, the repertoire was profiled, and TCRdb retains in-frame clones only, with some absent. Seen here are around 49,000 clones, about 89% observed once, and the top ten hold 0.62%. Study results and limitations: Circulating GvH clone levels at their peak were associated with HvG declines (early post-transplant). Present in recipient marrow, GvH clones included some that appeared first in ileum or blood.

The source is a human donor who was the organ donor for an intestinal transplant. The J gene is TRBJ2-7, the V gene TRBV28; possibly TRBD2 for D (5 bases). The sequencing here drew on unstimulated CD4+ T cells sorted from spleen or lymph node cells, taken before transplant. CDR3 in DNA: TGTGCCAGCAGTTTATTTAGCGTCTACGAGCAGTACTTC. Encoded protein: CASSLFSVYEQYF.